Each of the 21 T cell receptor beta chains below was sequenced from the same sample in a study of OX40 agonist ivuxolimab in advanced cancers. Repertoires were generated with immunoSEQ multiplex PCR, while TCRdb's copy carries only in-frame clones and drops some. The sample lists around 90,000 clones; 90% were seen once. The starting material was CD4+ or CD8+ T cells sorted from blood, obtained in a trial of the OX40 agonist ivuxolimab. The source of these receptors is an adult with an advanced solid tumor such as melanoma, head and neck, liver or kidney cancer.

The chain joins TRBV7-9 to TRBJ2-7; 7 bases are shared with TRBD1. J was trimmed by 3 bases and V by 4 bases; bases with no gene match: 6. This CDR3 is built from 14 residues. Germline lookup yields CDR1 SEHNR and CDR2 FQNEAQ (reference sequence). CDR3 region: CASSSEGANYEQYF. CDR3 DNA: TGTGCCAGCAGCTCCGAGGGGGCGAACTACGAGCAGTACTTC.

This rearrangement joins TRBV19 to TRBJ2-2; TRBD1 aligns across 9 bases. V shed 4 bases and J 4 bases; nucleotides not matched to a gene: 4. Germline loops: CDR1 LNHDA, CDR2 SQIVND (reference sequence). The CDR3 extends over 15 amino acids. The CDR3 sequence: CASSNRGLGTGELFF. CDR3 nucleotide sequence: TGTGCCAGTAGTAACAGGGGGCTGGGCACCGGGGAGCTGTTTTTT.

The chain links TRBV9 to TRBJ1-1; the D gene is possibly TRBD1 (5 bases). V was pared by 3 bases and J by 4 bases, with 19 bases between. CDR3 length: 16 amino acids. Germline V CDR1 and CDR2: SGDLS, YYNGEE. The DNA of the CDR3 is TGTGCCAGCAGCGGGACCCTGACAGATTCGGCCACTGAAGCTTTCTTT. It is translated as CASSGTLTDSATEAFF. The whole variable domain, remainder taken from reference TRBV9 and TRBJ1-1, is DSGVTQTPKHLITATGQRVTLRCSPRSGDLSVYWYQQSLDQGLQFLIQYYNGEERAKGNILERFSAQQFPDLHSELNLSSLELGDSALYFCASSGTLTDSATEAFFGQGTRLTVV.

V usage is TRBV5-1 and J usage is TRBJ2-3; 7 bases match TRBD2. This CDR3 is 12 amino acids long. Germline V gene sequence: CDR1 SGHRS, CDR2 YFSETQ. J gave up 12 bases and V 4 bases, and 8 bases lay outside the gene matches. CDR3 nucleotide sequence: TGCGCCAGCAGCCCGGGGGAGGGCACACAGTATTTT. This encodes CASSPGEGTQYF.

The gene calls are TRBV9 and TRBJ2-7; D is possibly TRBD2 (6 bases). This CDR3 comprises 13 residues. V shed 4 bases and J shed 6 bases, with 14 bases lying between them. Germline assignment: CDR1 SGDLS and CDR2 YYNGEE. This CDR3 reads CASSRGGAGEQYF. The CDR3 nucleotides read TGTGCCAGCAGCAGGGGCGGGGCAGGCGAGCAGTACTTC.

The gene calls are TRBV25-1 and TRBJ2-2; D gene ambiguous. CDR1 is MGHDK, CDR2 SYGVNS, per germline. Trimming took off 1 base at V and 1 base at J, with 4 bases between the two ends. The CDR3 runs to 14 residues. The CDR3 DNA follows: TGTGCCAGCAGTGAATGGAGGAACACCGGGGAGCTGTTTTTT. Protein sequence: CASSEWRNTGELFF.

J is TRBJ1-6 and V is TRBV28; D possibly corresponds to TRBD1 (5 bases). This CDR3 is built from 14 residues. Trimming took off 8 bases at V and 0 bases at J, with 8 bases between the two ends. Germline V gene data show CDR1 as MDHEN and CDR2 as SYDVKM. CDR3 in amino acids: CASGASSYNSPLHF. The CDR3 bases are TGTGCCAGCGGGGCTAGCTCCTATAATTCACCCCTCCACTTT.

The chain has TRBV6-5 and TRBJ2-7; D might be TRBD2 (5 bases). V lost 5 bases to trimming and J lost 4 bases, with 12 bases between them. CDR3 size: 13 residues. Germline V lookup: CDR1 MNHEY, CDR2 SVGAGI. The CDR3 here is CASSGLNPYEQYF. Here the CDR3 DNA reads TGTGCCAGCAGTGGACTGAATCCGTACGAGCAGTACTTC.

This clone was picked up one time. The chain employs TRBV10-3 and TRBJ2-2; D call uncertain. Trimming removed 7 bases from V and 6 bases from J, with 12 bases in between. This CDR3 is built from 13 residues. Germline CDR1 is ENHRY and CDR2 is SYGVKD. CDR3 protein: CAITLTGSGELFF. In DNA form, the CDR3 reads TGTGCCATCACCCTGACTGGATCCGGGGAGCTGTTTTTT.

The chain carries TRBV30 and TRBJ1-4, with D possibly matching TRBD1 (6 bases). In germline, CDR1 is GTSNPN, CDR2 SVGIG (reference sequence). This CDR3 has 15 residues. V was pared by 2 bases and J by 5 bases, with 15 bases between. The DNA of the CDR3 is TGTGCCTGGAGTAAGGCAGGGGACCTAAATGAAAAACTGTTTTTT. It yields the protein CAWSKAGDLNEKLFF.

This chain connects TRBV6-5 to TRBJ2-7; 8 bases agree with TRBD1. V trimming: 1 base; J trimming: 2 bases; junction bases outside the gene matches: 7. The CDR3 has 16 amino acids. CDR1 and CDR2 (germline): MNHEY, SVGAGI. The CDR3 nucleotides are TGTGCCAGCAGTTACTACTCCTCAGGGGGCCCCTACGAGCAGTACTTC. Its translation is CASSYYSSGGPYEQYF.

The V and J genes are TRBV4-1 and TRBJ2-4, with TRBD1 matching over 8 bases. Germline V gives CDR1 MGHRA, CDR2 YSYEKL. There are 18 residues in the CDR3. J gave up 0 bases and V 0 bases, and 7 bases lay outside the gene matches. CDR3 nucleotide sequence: TGCGCCAGCAGCCAAGATCCGGACAGGGCCATAGCCAAAAACATTCAGTACTTC. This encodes CASSQDPDRAIAKNIQYF.

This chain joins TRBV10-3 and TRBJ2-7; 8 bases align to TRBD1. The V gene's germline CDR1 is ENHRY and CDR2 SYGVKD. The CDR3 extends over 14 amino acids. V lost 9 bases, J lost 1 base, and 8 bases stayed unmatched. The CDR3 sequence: CAMAGGELSYEQYF. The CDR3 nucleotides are TGTGCCATGGCAGGGGGCGAATTATCCTACGAGCAGTACTTC.

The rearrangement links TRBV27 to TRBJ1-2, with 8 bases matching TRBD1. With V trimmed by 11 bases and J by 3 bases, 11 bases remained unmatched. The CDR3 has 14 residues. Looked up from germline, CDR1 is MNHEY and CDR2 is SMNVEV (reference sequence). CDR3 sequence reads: CAASPGQVDYGYTF. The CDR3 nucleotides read TGTGCCGCAAGCCCGGGACAGGTAGACTATGGCTACACCTTC.

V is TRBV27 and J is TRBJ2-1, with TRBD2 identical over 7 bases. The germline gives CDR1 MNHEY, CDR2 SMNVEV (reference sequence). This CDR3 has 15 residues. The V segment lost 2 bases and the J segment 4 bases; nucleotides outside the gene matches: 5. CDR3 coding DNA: TGTGCCAGCAGTTTAGGACGGGGAGGGTACAATGAGCAGTTCTTC. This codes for CASSLGRGGYNEQFF.

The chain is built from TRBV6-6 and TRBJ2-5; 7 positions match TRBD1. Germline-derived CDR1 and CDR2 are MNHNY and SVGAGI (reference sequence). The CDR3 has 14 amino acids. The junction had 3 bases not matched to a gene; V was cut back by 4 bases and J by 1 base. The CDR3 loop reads CASSSGQFQETQYF. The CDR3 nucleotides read TGTGCCAGCAGTTCGGGACAGTTCCAAGAGACCCAGTACTTC.

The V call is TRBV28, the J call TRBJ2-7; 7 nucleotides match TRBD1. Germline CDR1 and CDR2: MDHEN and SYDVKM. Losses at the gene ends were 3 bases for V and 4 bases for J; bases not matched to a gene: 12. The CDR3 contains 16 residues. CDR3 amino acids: CASSFSGQLISYEQYF. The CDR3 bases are TGTGCCAGCAGTTTTTCGGGACAGTTAATATCATACGAGCAGTACTTC.

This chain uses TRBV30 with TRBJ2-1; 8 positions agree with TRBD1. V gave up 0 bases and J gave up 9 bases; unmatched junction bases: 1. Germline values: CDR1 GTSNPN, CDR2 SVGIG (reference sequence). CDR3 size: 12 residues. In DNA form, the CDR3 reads TGTGCCTGGAGTGTACAGGGGGTTGAGCAGTTCTTC. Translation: CAWSVQGVEQFF.

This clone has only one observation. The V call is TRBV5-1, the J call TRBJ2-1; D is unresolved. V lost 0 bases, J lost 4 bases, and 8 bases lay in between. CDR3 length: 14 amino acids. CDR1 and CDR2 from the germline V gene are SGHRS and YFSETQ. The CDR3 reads CASSLAGFYNEQFF. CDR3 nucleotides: TGCGCCAGCAGCTTGGCCGGATTTTACAATGAGCAGTTCTTC.

The CDR3 protein is CATSWGAGRLYEQYF. The CDR3 DNA is TGTGCCACCAGCTGGGGTGCGGGCAGGCTCTACGAGCAGTACTTC. The rearrangement links TRBV15 to TRBJ2-5, with a tentative D call TRBD2 (5 bases). The J call may be mistaken, given a closer DNA end match to TRBJ2-7. This CDR3 has 15 amino acids. Germline lookup yields CDR1 LNHNV and CDR2 YYDKDF (reference sequence).

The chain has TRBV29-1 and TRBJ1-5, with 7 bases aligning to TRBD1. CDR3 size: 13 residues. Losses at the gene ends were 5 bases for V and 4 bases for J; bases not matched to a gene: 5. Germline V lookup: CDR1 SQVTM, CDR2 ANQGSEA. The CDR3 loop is CSVKGRGNQPQHF. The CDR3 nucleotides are TGCAGCGTTAAGGGCAGGGGGAATCAGCCCCAGCATTTT.